This is a list of T cell receptor beta chains from one sample in a study of shared T cell receptors in the human thymus. The method was immunoSEQ multiplex PCR; TCRdb's version includes in-frame clones alone and lacks a portion of them. In the table there are tens of thousands of clones, around 96% of which are singletons. The source material was thymocytes. The receptors were sampled from a human donor. CDR3s include the opening cysteine and the closing phenylalanine or tryptophan. A D gene is named only where the DNA matches it firmly. Not every row has a clone size; where given, it reads once, few, many or a size class.

TRBD1 | TRBJ1-1 | NA | TRBV4-1 | CASSQTRDRDKAFF | TGCGCCAGCAGCCAAACACGGGACAGGGATAAGGCTTTCTTT
NA | TRBJ1-6 | few | TRBV7-8 | CASSLVRPLGNSPLHF | TGTGCCAGCAGCTTAGTGCGACCCCTGGGTAATTCACCCCTCCACTTT
NA | TRBJ2-2 | NA | TRBV9 | CASETRDGTNTGELFF | TGTGCCAGCGAAACGAGGGACGGAACGAACACCGGGGAGCTGTTTTTT
NA | TRBJ2-4 | NA | TRBV20-1 | CRPGPGTIQYF | TGCAGACCCGGGCCGGGGACCATTCAGTACTTC
TRBD1 | TRBJ1-1 | NA | TRBV9 | CASSPPTTGGYTEAFF | TGTGCCAGCAGTCCACCTACGACAGGGGGCTACACTGAAGCTTTCTTT
TRBD2 | TRBJ2-1 | NA | TRBV7-3 | CASSLTLAETYNEQFF | TGTGCCAGCAGCTTAACGCTAGCGGAGACCTACAATGAGCAGTTCTTC
NA | TRBJ2-2 | NA | TRBV5-1 | CASSLAFRGTGELFF | TGCGCCAGCAGCTTGGCATTCCGAGGAACCGGGGAGCTGTTTTTT
TRBD1 | TRBJ1-1 | NA | TRBV5-6 | CASSNGQGGAEAFF | TGTGCCAGCAGCAACGGACAGGGGGGGGCTGAAGCTTTCTTT
NA | TRBJ1-1 | once | TRBV11-3 | CASSLGHTEAFF | TGTGCCAGCAGCTTAGGTCACACTGAAGCTTTCTTT
NA | TRBJ1-2 | NA | TRBV19 | CASSITGKNYGYTF | TGTGCCAGTAGTATTACAGGGAAGAACTATGGCTACACCTTC
NA | TRBJ1-5 | NA | TRBV4-1 | CASSQESGLMRQPQHF | TGCGCCAGCAGCCAAGAATCCGGTTTAATGAGGCAGCCCCAGCATTTT
NA | TRBJ1-5 | NA | TRBV5-4 | CASSYDSCNQPQHF | TGTGCCAGCAGTTATGACAGCTGCAATCAGCCCCAGCATTTT
NA | TRBJ1-4 | NA | TRBV7-9 | CASSLGVGTRQEKLFF | TGTGCCAGCAGCTTGGGGGTCGGGACACGGCAAGAAAAACTGTTTTTT
TRBD1 | TRBJ1-5 | NA | TRBV19 | CASSISQGAEACQPQHF | TGTGCCAGTAGTATAAGTCAGGGGGCTGAGGCGTGTCAGCCCCAGCATTTT
NA | TRBJ2-7 | NA | TRBV9 | CASSVAGHLVPYEQYF | TGTGCCAGCAGCGTAGCTGGACATCTCGTGCCCTACGAGCAGTACTTC
NA | TRBJ1-2 | NA | TRBV7-9 | CASTHPGRLYGYTF | TGTGCCAGCACCCATCCGGGACGGCTCTATGGCTACACCTTC
NA | TRBJ1-1 | NA | TRBV7-4 | CASSLNPPIRAFF | TGTGCCAGCAGCTTAAATCCCCCGATCCGGGCTTTCTTT
TRBD1 | TRBJ2-1 | once | TRBV16 | CASSHPTGEEGATYNEQFF | TGTGCCAGCAGCCACCCGACAGGGGAAGAAGGGGCAACCTACAATGAGCAGTTCTTC
TRBD1 | TRBJ2-5 | NA | TRBV13 | CASSCKGTYNRGQETQYF | TGTGCCAGCAGCTGCAAGGGAACTTATAACAGGGGCCAAGAGACCCAGTACTTC
NA | TRBJ1-6 | NA | TRBV7-2 | CASSSIFRHPEGSPLHF | TGTGCCAGCAGCTCAATATTTCGACATCCAGAAGGATCACCCCTCCACTTT
NA | TRBJ1-2 | NA | TRBV5-8 | CASRHDNGYTF | TGTGCCAGCAGACACGACAACGGCTACACCTTC
NA | TRBJ2-5 | NA | TRBV27 | CASNGDGGETQYF | TGTGCCAGCAACGGGGATGGTGGAGAGACCCAGTACTTC
NA | TRBJ1-2 | once | TRBV6-5 | CASSYSRRTNYGYTF | TGTGCCAGCAGTTACTCGAGGCGGACCAACTATGGCTACACCTTC
NA | TRBJ2-4 | NA | TRBV7-3 | CASSLTRGNIQYF | TGTGCCAGCAGCTTAACACGGGGGAACATTCAGTACTTC
NA | TRBJ1-2 | NA | TRBV27 | CASSARAYYGYTF | TGTGCCAGCAGTGCCCGGGCCTACTATGGCTACACCTTC
NA | TRBJ2-6 | NA | TRBV4-3 | CASSQVVCRGANVLTF | TGCGCCAGCAGCCAAGTGGTGTGCAGAGGGGCCAACGTCCTGACTTTC
NA | TRBJ1-2 | once | TRBV4-3 | CASSRGDGYTF | TGCGCCAGCAGCCGCGGTGATGGCTACACCTTC
NA | TRBJ1-1 | NA | TRBV4-2 | CASSPSHRTGKGNTEAFF | TGTGCCAGCAGCCCCTCACACCGGACGGGTAAGGGAAACACTGAAGCTTTCTTT
NA | TRBJ2-5 | NA | TRBV23-1 | CASSQLQVRGTQYF | TGCGCCAGCAGTCAATTACAGGTAAGAGGGACCCAGTACTTC
NA | TRBJ2-2 | NA | TRBV7-8 | CASGGGNTGELFF | TGTGCCAGCGGGGGAGGGAACACCGGGGAGCTGTTTTTT
NA | TRBJ2-2 | NA | TRBV5-1 | CATISKTGELFF | TGCGCCACTATTTCCAAAACCGGGGAGCTGTTTTTT
NA | TRBJ1-1 | NA | TRBV27 | CASSWRLPGKNTEAFF | TGTGCCAGCAGTTGGAGGTTACCGGGAAAGAACACTGAAGCTTTCTTT
NA | TRBJ2-7 | NA | TRBV4-2 | CASSQDAGYEQYF | TGTGCCAGCAGCCAAGACGCCGGCTACGAGCAGTACTTC
NA | TRBJ1-3 | NA | TRBV15 | CATSRMVEGGPGNTIYF | TGTGCCACCAGCAGAATGGTCGAGGGGGGACCTGGAAACACCATATATTTT
NA | TRBJ1-1 | NA | TRBV5-4 | CASSLVGGADPEAFF | TGTGCCAGCAGCTTGGTCGGGGGGGCAGACCCTGAAGCTTTCTTT
NA | TRBJ2-1 | once | TRBV25-1 | CASSEFASSREQFF | TGTGCCAGCAGTGAATTTGCCTCCTCTCGGGAGCAGTTCTTC
NA | TRBJ1-4 | NA | TRBV18 | CASSLGQGCEKLFF | TGTGCCAGCTCACTCGGGCAGGGCTGCGAAAAACTGTTTTTT
NA | TRBJ2-1 | NA | TRBV27 | CASRISGSEFF | TGTGCCAGCAGAATTTCAGGGTCGGAGTTCTTC
TRBD1 | TRBJ1-6 | NA | TRBV7-3 | CASSLGEGANSPLHF | TGTGCCAGCAGCTTAGGTGAGGGGGCTAATTCACCCCTCCACTTT
NA | TRBJ2-5 | NA | TRBV6-5 | CASSYSIMGQETQYF | TGTGCCAGCAGTTACTCGATAATGGGCCAAGAGACCCAGTACTTC
NA | TRBJ2-1 | NA | TRBV7-5 | CVRSVDNRDPYNEQFF | TGTGTCAGAAGCGTAGATAACCGGGACCCCTACAATGAGCAGTTCTTC
TRBD1 | TRBJ1-3 | once | TRBV14 | CASSREGGQSGNTIYF | TGTGCCAGCAGCCGCGAGGGGGGACAGAGTGGAAACACCATATATTTT
TRBD1 | TRBJ1-4 | NA | TRBV10-2 | CASSEQGLVNEKLFF | TGCGCCAGCAGTGAACAGGGGCTTGTTAATGAAAAACTGTTTTTT
NA | TRBJ1-5 | NA | TRBV27 | CASSLQQGSPHNQPQHF | TGTGCCAGCAGTTTACAGCAGGGGTCACCTCACAATCAGCCCCAGCATTTT
NA | TRBJ2-3 | NA | TRBV19 | CASRNLTDTQYF | TGTGCCAGCAGAAACCTCACAGATACGCAGTATTTT
NA | TRBJ1-2 | NA | TRBV15 | CATSRERQVRGYTF | TGTGCCACCAGCAGAGAAAGACAGGTGCGGGGCTACACCTTC
NA | TRBJ1-2 | once | TRBV7-2 | CASSPRAAQIYGYTF | TGTGCCAGCAGCCCCCGGGCAGCACAAATCTATGGCTACACCTTC
TRBD2 | TRBJ2-3 | NA | TRBV4-3 | CASSQDPPAGGCGDTQYF | TGCGCCAGCAGCCAAGACCCCCCTGCGGGGGGGTGCGGAGATACGCAGTATTTT
NA | TRBJ1-2 | NA | TRBV11-2 | CASSLDPVRGYGYTF | TGTGCCAGCAGCTTAGACCCAGTCAGGGGCTATGGCTACACCTTC